Reported below is one T cell receptor beta chain. TCRdb's table, derived via immunoSEQ multiplex PCR, lists solely in-frame clones and lacks some. Of fewer than 110,000 clones in the sample, 92% were seen once. This record comes from a study of T cell changes during pregnancy in multiple sclerosis. Germline CDR1 reads SGHDT; CDR2 reads YYEEEE. The CDR3 has 16 residues. V lost 0 bases to trimming and J lost 0 bases, with 10 bases between them. The clonotype was recovered from a female donor in good health, enrolled as a control in a pregnancy study. The input for sequencing was peripheral blood, taken in the third trimester of pregnancy. This chain uses TRBV5-6 with TRBJ1-3, with D uncertain. CDR3 DNA: TGTGCCAGCAGCTTGGACACCTACTACTCTGGAAACACCATATATTTT. Translated: CASSLDTYYSGNTIYF.